These 8 T cell receptor beta chains were all obtained from the same sample, sequenced in a study of cytomegalovirus exposure and HLA in healthy donors. Both 60 Vbeta primers and 13 Jbeta primers went into the PCR. The assay was immunoSEQ multiplex PCR, and TCRdb's table has in-frame clones only and misses some. The sample contains under 150,000 clones, around four fifths of which appear only once. Specimen: PBMCs. Source of these receptors: a male donor in good health and CMV-seropositive.

V and J are TRBV7-2 and TRBJ1-1, with D perhaps TRBD1 (5 bases). Germline V gene sequence: CDR1 SGHTA, CDR2 FQGNSA. CDR3 length equals 13 residues. Trimming left V 5 bases short and J 4 bases short, with 11 bases between. CDR3 sequence (DNA): TGTGCCAGCAGCACCCGGACACCCACTGAAGCTTTCTTT. Its translation: CASSTRTPTEAFF.

The table lists this clone with a count of one. CDR3 sequence (DNA): TGTGCCAGTAGTGGTAGCCAGGGCTGGCAGACCCAGTACTTC. It encodes CASSGSQGWQTQYF. The V gene is TRBV19, the J gene TRBJ2-5; TRBD1 might be the D (5 bases). The germline gives CDR1 LNHDA, CDR2 SQIVND (reference sequence). Trimming removed 5 bases from V and 6 bases from J, with 16 bases in between. CDR3 length equals 14 residues.

The rearrangement links TRBV29-1 to TRBJ2-2; D unclear. V shed 4 bases and J shed 2 bases, with 8 bases lying between them. The germline gives CDR1 SQVTM, CDR2 ANQGSEA. CDR3 length: 13 amino acids. CDR3 DNA: TGCAGCGTTGTCAACGGTAACACCGGGGAGCTGTTTTTT. This sequence encodes CSVVNGNTGELFF.

The chain employs TRBV28 and TRBJ2-5; 7 bases align to TRBD2. This CDR3 spans 18 amino acids. The germline V gene encodes CDR1 MDHEN and CDR2 SYDVKM. The ends lost 7 bases at V and 3 bases at J; junction bases unmatched: 20. CDR3 sequence reads: CASNYLGRYGRHEETQYF. The CDR3 bases are TGTGCCAGCAACTATTTGGGGCGGTACGGGAGGCACGAAGAGACCCAGTACTTC.

The V and J genes are TRBV7-8 and TRBJ2-1, with TRBD2 matching over 9 bases. Per the germline V gene, CDR1 is SGHVS and CDR2 is FQNEAQ. The ends lost 1 base at V and 10 bases at J; junction bases unmatched: 2. This CDR3 has 13 amino acids. The chain's CDR3 is CASSLVTSGEQFF. For the CDR3, the DNA is TGTGCCAGCAGCTTAGTGACTAGCGGCGAGCAGTTCTTC.

This clone has a single count. This chain uses TRBV28 with TRBJ2-2; D might be TRBD2 (5 bases). Germline CDR1 is MDHEN and CDR2 is SYDVKM. Trimming took 7 bases from V and 0 from J, leaving 9 bases between them. The CDR3 loop spans 14 amino acids. Here the CDR3 DNA reads TGTGCCAGCATAAGCGGTTCGAACACCGGGGAGCTGTTTTTT. Translating gives CASISGSNTGELFF.

This clone has a handful of counts. The V gene is TRBV29-1, the J gene TRBJ1-1, with D perhaps matching TRBD1 (5 bases). The CDR3 is made up of 13 amino acids. Deletions cut 6 bases from V and 0 bases from J, with 11 bases between. Germline V gives CDR1 SQVTM, CDR2 ANQGSEA. The CDR3 nucleotides read TGCAGCGTGGGGGGAACATTGAACACTGAAGCTTTCTTT. Its translation: CSVGGTLNTEAFF.

The rearrangement links TRBV18 to TRBJ2-7, with 8 bases identical to TRBD1. V trimming: 3 bases; J trimming: 4 bases; junction bases outside the gene matches: 5. Germline V gene data show CDR1 as KGHSH and CDR2 as LQKENI. CDR3 size: 14 residues. The CDR3 nucleotides read TGTGCCAGCTCACCCCCCGGACAGGGATACGAGCAGTACTTC. The encoded protein is CASSPPGQGYEQYF.